These 25 T cell receptor beta chains share one sample of origin, sequenced in a study of read filtering for tumor transcriptome and immune sequencing. This library used roughly 370 ng RNA and molecular barcoded adaptors spanning alpha/delta and beta/gamma chains. One entry per CDR3 protein, called by TCRdb with MiXCR from the reads. The data contain roughly 90,000 distinct CDR3 sequences, over 9% of them singletons. Sequencing input: a population of CD138-negative cells sorted from bone marrow. All receptors come from a donor aged 40 or older with multiple myeloma.

This clonotype appeared many times. This sequence joins TRBV28 and TRBJ2-2; D not certain. Germline V lookup: CDR1 MDHEN, CDR2 SYDVKM. V shed 4 bases and J shed 3 bases, with 21 bases lying between them. This CDR3 spans 18 amino acids. The DNA of the CDR3 is TGTGCCAGCAGTTCCTCCCTGACGGCTAGAGTTTACACCGGGGAGCTGTTTTTT. Residues: CASSSSLTARVYTGELFF.

Many counts were recorded for this clonotype. One end of the junction varies from germline; a read error may be responsible. This rearrangement joins TRBV7-7 to TRBJ2-2, with D unresolved. Germline V gene lookup returns CDR1 SSHAT and CDR2 FNYEAQ (reference sequence). The CDR3 covers 13 residues. Here the CDR3 reads CASSLSLAGELFF. The CDR3 coding sequence is TGTGCTAGCAGCTTAAGCCTGGCCGGGGAGCTGTTTTTT.

This clonotype occurred many times. The V call is TRBV7-2, the J call TRBJ2-2; 9 nucleotides agree with TRBD1. Germline CDR1 reads SGHTA; CDR2 reads FQGNSA. V dropped 4 bases and J dropped 4; count of bases not matched to a gene: 1. The CDR3 totals 14 residues. The CDR3 protein is CASSSGQGTGELFF. The DNA for the CDR3 is TGTGCCAGCAGCTCGGGACAGGGCACCGGGGAGCTGTTTTTT.

In its sample, this clonotype was seen many times. The rearrangement uses TRBV20-1 and TRBJ2-1; 10 positions match TRBD2. The CDR3 is 15 residues long. Germline V gives CDR1 DFQATT, CDR2 SNEGSKA (reference sequence). V trimming: 6 bases; J trimming: 7 bases; junction bases outside the gene matches: 12. In nucleotides, the CDR3 is TGCAGTGCCCCCAGGCCGTCTAGCGGGAGTAATGAGCAGTTCTTC. Protein sequence: CSAPRPSSGSNEQFF.

Note on this clonotype: This may come from a read error, since a much larger clone is one base off. The CDR3 is CASSSTGNTEAFF. The CDR3 region has the DNA TGCGCCAGCAGCTCGACAGGGAACACTGAAGCTTTCTTT. This chain uses TRBV5-1 with TRBJ1-1; D perhaps matches TRBD1 (6 bases). The CDR3 runs to 13 residues. From germline, CDR1 is SGHRS and CDR2 YFSETQ. The V gene lost 3 bases and the J gene lost 1 base, with 7 bases spanning the gap.

Many counts were recorded for this clonotype. The chain couples TRBV25-1 to TRBJ2-1; D remains unclear. V was cut by 1 base and J by 2 bases, with 15 bases left in between. Looked up from germline, CDR1 is MGHDK and CDR2 is SYGVNS. The CDR3 length is 17 residues. The DNA for the CDR3 is TGTGCCAGCAGTGAATCCACTTCATCAAGCGCCTACAATGAGCAGTTCTTC. Translation: CASSESTSSSAYNEQFF.

This clonotype was found many times. This chain links TRBV10-2 with TRBJ2-2; D possibly matches TRBD1 or TRBD2 (5 bases each). CDR1 is WSHSY and CDR2 is SAAADI in the germline V gene. Trimming pared 7 bases from V and 5 bases from J, leaving 17 bases between. The CDR3 is made up of 15 amino acids. As DNA, the CDR3 is TGCGCCAGCACTCCTGGGGGTAAAGAAACCGGGGAGCTGTTTTTT. This translates into CASTPGGKETGELFF.

In this sample, this clonotype turned up many times. The chain is built from TRBV3-1 and TRBJ2-1, with 9 bases aligning to TRBD2. The CDR3 is 17 amino acids. V shed 0 bases and J 4 bases; nucleotides not matched to a gene: 7. The germline CDR1 and CDR2 sequences are LGHDT and YNNKEL (reference sequence). CDR3 coding DNA: TGTGCCAGCAGCCAAGATCTAGGTAGCGGGGGATACAATGAGCAGTTCTTC. Amino acid sequence: CASSQDLGSGGYNEQFF.

This clonotype was counted many times. This chain joins TRBV6-6 and TRBJ2-7, with 11 bases lining up with TRBD2. Trimming removed 4 bases from V and 3 bases from J; junction bases left unmatched: 5. Germline-derived CDR1 and CDR2 are MNHNY and SVGAGI (reference sequence). The CDR3 contains 15 residues. The CDR3 sequence is CASSFSGRADYEQYF. The CDR3 coding sequence is TGTGCCAGCAGTTTTAGCGGGAGGGCCGACTACGAGCAGTACTTC.

At least ten counts were recorded for this clonotype. The chain joins TRBV7-9 to TRBJ2-5; perhaps TRBD1 as D (5 bases). The CDR3 is 12 amino acids. The ends were cut back, 5 bases at V and 7 bases at J, with 11 bases in the middle. In germline, CDR1 is SEHNR, CDR2 FQNEAQ (reference sequence). The CDR3 loop is CASSPGSGTQYF. CDR3 in DNA: TGTGCCAGCAGCCCAGGGTCCGGGACCCAGTACTTC.

This clonotype was seen at least ten times. The chain combines TRBV19 with TRBJ1-5; TRBD1 agrees at 7 bases. The CDR3 has 16 amino acids. Losses at the gene ends were 7 bases for V and 1 base for J; bases not matched to a gene: 10. Per the germline V gene, CDR1 is LNHDA and CDR2 is SQIVND (reference sequence). The CDR3, as DNA: TGTGCCAGTACCCATTCCCAGGGGGAGAGCAATCAGCCCCAGCATTTT. Translated, it gives CASTHSQGESNQPQHF.

This clonotype was seen ten or more times. The V gene is TRBV14, the J gene TRBJ1-1, with D hard to call. Trimming took off 0 bases at V and 11 bases at J, with 16 bases between the two ends. The CDR3 is 14 residues long. Germline assignment: CDR1 SGHDN and CDR2 FVKESK. The CDR3 nucleotides read TGTGCCAGCAGCCAAGAAAATAAAGGCTCATGGGCTTTCTTT. Amino acid sequence: CASSQENKGSWAFF.

There are many counts of this clonotype. The chain recombines TRBV6-5 with TRBJ2-2; the D gene is possibly TRBD2 (6 bases). This CDR3 comprises 14 residues. Germline CDR1 is MNHEY and CDR2 is SVGAGI. V was trimmed by 2 bases and J by 5 bases, leaving 9 bases between them. The CDR3 is CASSYTSWTGELFF. DNA for the CDR3: TGTGCCAGCAGTTACACTAGCTGGACCGGGGAGCTGTTTTTT.

This clonotype has just a few counts. A much larger clone differs by one base, so this may be a read error. The chain carries TRBV28 and TRBJ2-5, with a weak D call TRBD1 (6 bases). Germline V CDR1 and CDR2: MDHEN, SYDVKM. CDR3 size: 13 residues. For the CDR3, the DNA is TGTGCCAGCACCCGGGACATACAAGAGATCCAGTACTTC. Translating it yields CASTRDIQEIQYF.

The chain joins TRBV7-6 to TRBJ2-1; 8 nucleotides match TRBD2. V lost 6 bases and J lost 6; bases outside the gene matches: 7. CDR3 length equals 14 residues. The germline CDR1 and CDR2 sequences are SGHVS and FNYEAQ. The CDR3 nucleotides read TGTGCCAGCAGTCGGACGGGAGGGGCCAATGAGCAGTTCTTC. Its protein is CASSRTGGANEQFF.

This clonotype was counted between two and nine times. This rearrangement joins TRBV5-6 to TRBJ2-1, with D possibly being TRBD1 (6 bases). V was trimmed by 3 bases and J by 5 bases, leaving 12 bases between them. Germline CDR1 SGHDT, CDR2 YYEEEE. The CDR3 is 14 amino acids. The CDR3 loop is CASSWGRANNEQFF. In DNA form, the CDR3 reads TGTGCCAGCAGCTGGGGGCGGGCAAACAATGAGCAGTTCTTC.

This clonotype was detected many times. V usage is TRBV4-2 and J usage is TRBJ1-1; D gene unclear. V was cut by 0 bases and J by 11 bases, with 10 bases left in between. Germline CDR1 is LGHNA and CDR2 is YNFKEQ. The CDR3 has 12 amino acids. The CDR3 DNA sequence: TGTGCCAGCAGCCAAGAGGACGGCATCGCTTTCTTT. It is translated as CASSQEDGIAFF.

This clonotype was recorded at least ten times. The chain joins TRBV3-1 to TRBJ1-1; D gene uncertain. The CDR3 is 14 amino acids. Per germline, CDR1 LGHDT and CDR2 YNNKEL (reference sequence). Trimming left V 1 base short and J 5 bases short, with 11 bases between. The CDR3 loop reads CASSQVVSDTEAFF. In nucleotides, the CDR3 is TGTGCCAGCAGCCAAGTCGTGTCTGATACTGAAGCTTTCTTT.

In its sample, this clonotype was seen once. A read error may account for a junction end that differs from germline. This chain links TRBV28 with TRBJ2-2; TRBD1 matches at 7 bases. This CDR3 contains 12 residues. From germline, CDR1 is MDHEN and CDR2 SYDVKM. Written as DNA, the CDR3 is TGCGCAACAGGGGAGAACACCGGGGAGCTGTTTTTT. As protein: CATGENTGELFF.

There are many counts of this clonotype. The chain employs TRBV28 and TRBJ2-7; D gene ambiguous. The V gene lost 4 bases and the J gene lost 3 bases, with 19 bases spanning the gap. The CDR3 runs to 16 residues. In germline, CDR1 is MDHEN, CDR2 SYDVKM. The CDR3 sequence is CASSSPSGPPHYEQYF. CDR3 DNA: TGTGCCAGCAGTTCCCCCTCCGGGCCACCGCACTACGAGCAGTACTTC.

This clonotype was picked up a small number of times. The V call is TRBV10-3, the J call TRBJ2-1; D not certain. The germline gives CDR1 ENHRY, CDR2 SYGVKD. This CDR3 contains 13 residues. V lost 0 bases and J 9 bases, leaving 9 bases between the germline ends. CDR3 amino acids: CAISESGRSEQFF. CDR3 nucleotide sequence: TGTGCCATCAGTGAGTCGGGTAGATCTGAGCAGTTCTTC.

Many counts were recorded for this clonotype. The V call is TRBV30, the J call TRBJ2-1; TRBD2 aligns across 10 bases. The CDR3 totals 16 residues. The ends lost 3 bases at V and 9 bases at J; junction bases unmatched: 14. Germline V CDR1 and CDR2: GTSNPN, SVGIG (reference sequence). Here the CDR3 reads CAWRGGASGSVGEQFF. Here the CDR3 DNA reads TGTGCCTGGAGGGGCGGGGCTAGCGGGAGTGTTGGTGAGCAGTTCTTC.

This clonotype was counted at least ten times. CDR3 in amino acids: CAWARGTYEAFF. CDR3 nucleotides: TGTGCCTGGGCTCGAGGCACGTATGAAGCTTTCTTT. The chain recombines TRBV30 with TRBJ1-1; no definite D call. V lost 5 bases, J lost 7 bases, and 14 bases lay in between. Germline V gene data show CDR1 as GTSNPN and CDR2 as SVGIG (reference sequence). This CDR3 is 12 amino acids long.

This clonotype was seen at least ten times. The genes are TRBV20-1 and TRBJ2-3; 11 nucleotides match TRBD1. Germline V gene data show CDR1 as DFQATT and CDR2 as SNEGSKA (reference sequence). V gave up 5 bases and J gave up 4 bases; unmatched junction bases: 2. This CDR3 is built from 13 residues. CDR3 nucleotides: TGCAGTGCTCTGGGACAGGGGGCAGATACGCAGTATTTT. Its protein product is CSALGQGADTQYF.

The sample holds many counts of this clonotype. The V call is TRBV5-1, the J call TRBJ2-3, with D perhaps TRBD1 (6 bases). V lost 4 bases to trimming and J lost 3 bases, with 15 bases between them. Per the germline V gene, CDR1 is SGHRS and CDR2 is YFSETQ. The CDR3 loop spans 15 amino acids. In DNA, the CDR3 is TGCGCCAGCAGCGGACAGAGCATTATGACAGATACGCAGTATTTT. It translates to CASSGQSIMTDTQYF.